This T cell receptor (beta chain) was identified in a study of T cell responses to AZD1222 COVID-19 vaccine (dated by TCRdb to the early 2020s). Some background on the complete study: AZD1222 recipients whose second dose came at about 4 weeks and those whose second dose came at about 12 weeks were combined into one group, since spike-specific TCR depth and breadth did not differ between the two schedules. A total of 233 trial participants underwent TCR sequencing, of whom around 210 had received two doses of AZD1222 and approximately 25 had received two doses of the MenACWY control vaccine. Enrollment into the trials was organized by age into subgroups of 18-55, 56-69 and 70-plus years, and those subgroups contained about 150, 27 and 61 TCR-sequenced participants, respectively.

Broad study findings and their caveats: Conclusions about previously exposed vaccinees were limited because only six or seven AZD1222 recipients were SARS-CoV-2 seropositive at baseline. After two AZD1222 doses, both the breadth and the depth of spike-specific TCRs were significantly higher than at day 0 and than in MenACWY recipients. The vaccine-associated CD4 TCRs covered the entire spike protein, and the dominant responses fell in regions 160-218 and 743-854. Participants were mostly white British and included more females than males, and it was suggested by the authors that clonal diversity may have been underestimated. The 56-69-year group was small, and its depth increase did not reach significance, likely because of low power. Reportedly, close to half of the unique spike-specific TCRs recognized epitopes lying outside the regions that are mutated in the B.1.351 and B.1.1.7 variants. No day 14 peak-response samples were available, so repertoires were characterized only after the peak T cell response.

Notes on this clone: What this receptor recognizes is not known. Base qualities are not provided; no much larger clone lies one nucleotide away.

The CDR3 regions of human TCRbeta chains were analyzed by immunosequencing. The published analysis was carried out like this. TCRs in the repertoires were compared against a reference library of SARS-CoV-2-specific TCRs that had been generated with the MIRA antigen-specificity platform. Breadth meant the fraction of unique TCRs that were SARS-CoV-2-associated, whereas depth meant the fraction of total T cells that were SARS-CoV-2-associated. Using the MIRA data, each spike-specific TCR was assigned both to the spike region to which the TCR was reactive and to a CD4 or CD8 class. Log10-transformed breadth and depth values were compared by one-way ANOVA with Sidak's multiple comparisons tests. TCRdb stores this immuneACCESS table with in-frame sequences only. Part of the clones is absent; in the studies checked, under half of the shortfall reflects unresolved V genes, and no reason is known for the rest. Clone size and the V and J calls come from that table; the DNA yielded D and trimming. For this sample there are approximately 80,000 clones; 65% to 85% appear just once. The ten largest clonotypes hold less than 25% of the sample.

The label giving this sample's time point can be read as: baseline before first vaccination. The vaccinee samples were drawn from two UK trials, COV001 and COV002, one of which was a single-blind randomized controlled phase 2/3 trial testing AZD1222 (ChAdOx1 nCoV-19) in healthy adults. Trial participant PBMC samples were collected at day 0 and day 28 after the second dose for TCRbeta chain sequencing. The input for sequencing was peripheral blood, taken on day 0 of AZD1222 vaccination. The receptor's source is an adult in good health.

The base sequence is TGTGCCAGCAGCTTCCCGGGCTTGGGAGAGCAGTACTTC. This gives the protein CASSFPGLGEQYF. This sequence uses TRBV11-2 and TRBJ2-7, with the D gene call left open. Counted from cysteine to phenylalanine, this CDR3 has 13 amino acids. Solely the CDR3 DNA is kept, with 39 bases framed from the first base. Sequences SGHAT (CDR1) and FQNNGV (CDR2) are obtained from the germline V gene. V was cut back by 3 bases and J by 7 bases, leaving a gap of 13 bases between them.